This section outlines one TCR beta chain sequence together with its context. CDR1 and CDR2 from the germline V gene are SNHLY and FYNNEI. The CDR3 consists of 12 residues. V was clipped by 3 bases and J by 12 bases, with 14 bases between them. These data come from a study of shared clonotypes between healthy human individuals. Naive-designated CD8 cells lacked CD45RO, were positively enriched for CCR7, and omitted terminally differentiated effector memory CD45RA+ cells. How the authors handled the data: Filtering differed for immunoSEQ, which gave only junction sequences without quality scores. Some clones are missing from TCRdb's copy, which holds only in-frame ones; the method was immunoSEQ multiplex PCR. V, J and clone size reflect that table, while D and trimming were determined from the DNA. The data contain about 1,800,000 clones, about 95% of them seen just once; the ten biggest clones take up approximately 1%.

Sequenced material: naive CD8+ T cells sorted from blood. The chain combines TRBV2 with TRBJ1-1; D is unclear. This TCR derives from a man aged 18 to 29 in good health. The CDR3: CASSEDSTRTFF. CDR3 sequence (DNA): TGTGCCAGCAGTGAGGACTCTACGAGAACTTTCTTT. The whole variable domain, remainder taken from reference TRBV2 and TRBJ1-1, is EPEVTQTPSHQVTQMGQEVILRCVPISNHLYFYWYRQILGQKVEFLVSFYNNEISEKSEIFDDQFSVERPDGSNFTLKIRSTKLEDSAMYFCASSEDSTRTFFGQGTRLTVV.